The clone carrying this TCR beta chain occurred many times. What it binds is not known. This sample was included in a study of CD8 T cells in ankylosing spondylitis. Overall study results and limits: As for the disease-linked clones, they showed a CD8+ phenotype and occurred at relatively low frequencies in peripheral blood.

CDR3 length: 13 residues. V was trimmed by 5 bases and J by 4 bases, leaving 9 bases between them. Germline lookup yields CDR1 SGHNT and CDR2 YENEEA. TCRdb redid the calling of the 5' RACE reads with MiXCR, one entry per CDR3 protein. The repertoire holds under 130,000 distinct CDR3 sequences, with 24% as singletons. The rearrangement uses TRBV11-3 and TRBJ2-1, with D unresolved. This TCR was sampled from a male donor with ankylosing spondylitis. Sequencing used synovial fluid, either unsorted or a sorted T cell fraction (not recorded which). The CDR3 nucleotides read TGTGCCAGCAGCCTCGGCGTTTACAATGAGCAGTTCTTC. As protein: CASSLGVYNEQFF.